The 24 T cell receptor beta chains below were found in one sample sequenced in a study of identical twins. TCRdb re-called the 5' RACE reads with MiXCR, one entry per CDR3 protein. The sample lists nearly 900,000 distinct CDR3 sequences, approximately 13% occurring once. The sample was also reused in another study, on yellow fever vaccine responses in identical twins.

Sequencing was done on a sample of PBMCs. The origin of the receptors is a woman between 18 and 29 years old in good health.

This chain joins TRBV28 and TRBJ2-4; possibly TRBD1 for D (5 bases). Germline-derived CDR1 and CDR2 are MDHEN and SYDVKM. The CDR3 length is 14 residues. The V end was cut by 5 bases, the J end by 7 bases, with 15 bases between. The DNA of the CDR3 is TGTGCCAGCAGTAAGACAGCGCAAAGGAACATTCAGTACTTC. As protein: CASSKTAQRNIQYF.

This clonotype came up a few times. V is TRBV4-1 and J is TRBJ2-7; D ambiguous. Trimming pared 1 base from V and 3 bases from J, leaving 13 bases between. The CDR3 spans 15 residues. CDR1 is MGHRA, CDR2 YSYEKL, per germline. CDR3 sequence reads: CASSQGTASLYEQYV. The CDR3 DNA follows: TGCGCCAGCAGCCAAGGGACGGCGAGCCTCTACGAGCAGTACGTC.

This clonotype was counted only a few times. The chain combines TRBV6-4 with TRBJ2-3; D is perhaps TRBD2 (6 bases). Germline V CDR1 and CDR2: MRHNA, SNTAGT. The CDR3 is 16 residues long. Trimming pared 0 bases from V and 2 bases from J, leaving 12 bases between. The CDR3 is CASSDSIADPTDTQYF. The CDR3 DNA reads as TGTGCCAGCAGTGACTCGATAGCGGACCCCACAGATACGCAGTATTTT.

This clonotype was counted many times. The rearrangement links TRBV4-1 to TRBJ2-1, with TRBD2 identical over 14 bases. The length of the CDR3 is 16 residues. Germline CDR1 is MGHRA and CDR2 is YSYEKL. The ends lost 3 bases at V and 8 bases at J; junction bases unmatched: 6. In DNA, the CDR3 is TGCGCCAGCAGCCAGGAGGGACTAGCGGGAGCCTATGAGCAGTTCTTC. It translates to CASSQEGLAGAYEQFF.

This clonotype was seen many times. The chain couples TRBV2 to TRBJ2-7, with no clear D. CDR1 and CDR2 (germline): SNHLY, FYNNEI. The CDR3 runs 11 residues. V was pared by 5 bases and J by 4 bases, with 6 bases between. CDR3 in amino acids: CASSQVYEQYV. The CDR3 DNA reads TGTGCCAGCAGTCAAGTTTACGAGCAGTACGTC.

This clonotype came up many times. The chain employs TRBV11-2 and TRBJ2-3, with TRBD2 matching 11 bases. This CDR3 is 20 amino acids long. Germline assignment: CDR1 SGHAT and CDR2 FQNNGV. V lost 5 bases and J lost 1; bases outside the gene matches: 17. In DNA, the CDR3 is TGTGCCAGCAGCCCAGGACCGGGACTAGCGGTCTCCCTGGGCACAGATACGCAGTATTTT. Amino acid sequence: CASSPGPGLAVSLGTDTQYF.

This clonotype has more than one count but fewer than ten. The CDR3 loop reads CASSTGTSGVNEQFF. The CDR3 bases are TGTGCCAGCTCGACCGGGACTAGCGGGGTCAATGAGCAGTTCTTC. The chain links TRBV6-1 to TRBJ2-1, with 13 bases identical to TRBD2. The CDR3 runs to 15 residues. Germline CDR1 reads MNHNS; CDR2 reads SASEGT. V shed 8 bases and J 6 bases; nucleotides not matched to a gene: 7.

This clonotype was seen a handful of times. The genes are TRBV7-9 and TRBJ2-7, with TRBD2 matching over 9 bases. Germline CDR1 SEHNR, CDR2 FQNEAQ (reference sequence). The trim removed 7 bases at V and 4 bases at J, leaving 11 bases unmatched. The CDR3 loop spans 15 amino acids. The CDR3 nucleotides are TGTGCCAGCACCCCCCAGGGTAGCGGGAGTTACGAGCAGTACTTC. Protein product: CASTPQGSGSYEQYF.

This chain uses TRBV6-2 or TRBV6-3 with TRBJ2-1, with TRBD1 matching 12 bases. Looked up from germline, CDR1 is MNHEY and CDR2 is SVGEGT. The CDR3 is 15 amino acids. Trimming removed 5 bases from V and 12 bases from J; junction bases left unmatched: 11. The CDR3 DNA reads as TGTGCCAGCAGTCACCGGGACAGGGGGCGTTTATGGCAGTTCTTC. This codes for CASSHRDRGRLWQFF.

This clonotype was detected many times. The chain has TRBV4-1 and TRBJ2-1; D not certain. Trimming left V 0 bases short and J 6 bases short, with 9 bases between. Germline loops: CDR1 MGHRA, CDR2 YSYEKL. This CDR3 has 14 amino acids. As DNA, the CDR3 is TGCGCCAGCAGCCAAGATAGAACAGTCAATGAGCAGTTCTTC. Translation gives CASSQDRTVNEQFF.

This clonotype was picked up many times. The gene calls are TRBV6-4 and TRBJ2-3, with 12 bases lining up with TRBD2. The V segment lost 2 bases and the J segment 0 bases; nucleotides outside the gene matches: 0. Germline V gene data show CDR1 as MRHNA and CDR2 as SNTAGT. This CDR3 is 16 amino acids long. The CDR3 loop is CASSDGTSGSTDTQYF. The DNA of the CDR3 is TGTGCCAGCAGTGACGGGACTAGCGGGAGCACAGATACGCAGTATTTT.

There are many counts of this clonotype. The J gene is TRBJ1-5, the V gene TRBV28; D is uncertain. The V end lost 3 bases, the J end lost 1 base, and 10 bases lay between the germline ends. Germline CDR1 is MDHEN and CDR2 is SYDVKM. This CDR3 comprises 15 residues. The CDR3 region has the DNA TGTGCCAGCAGTTTTCATTTACTGAGCAATCAGCCCCAGCATTTT. This encodes CASSFHLLSNQPQHF.

J is TRBJ2-2 and V is TRBV4-2; 11 bases agree with TRBD2. Losses at the gene ends were 0 bases for V and 4 bases for J; bases not matched to a gene: 7. Germline-derived CDR1 and CDR2 are LGHNA and YNFKEQ. The length of the CDR3 is 18 residues. CDR3 loop: CASSQEMGLADSTGELFF. CDR3 DNA sequence: TGTGCCAGCAGCCAAGAGATGGGACTAGCGGACTCCACCGGGGAGCTGTTTTTT.

This clonotype occurred many times. The chain recombines TRBV5-1 with TRBJ1-1; the D gene is possibly TRBD1 (5 bases). Germline CDR1 is SGHRS and CDR2 is YFSETQ. V lost 4 bases, J lost 1 base, and 14 bases lay in between. This CDR3 contains 15 residues. The CDR3 here is CASSATGLGNTEAFF. CDR3 sequence (DNA): TGCGCCAGCAGCGCAACAGGTTTAGGGAACACTGAAGCTTTCTTT.

This chain joins TRBV20-1 and TRBJ1-4; tentatively, D is TRBD1 (5 bases). The germline CDR1 and CDR2 sequences are DFQATT and SNEGSKA (reference sequence). The CDR3 totals 15 residues. V lost 2 bases and J 6 bases, leaving 16 bases between the germline ends. CDR3 nucleotide sequence: TGCAGTGCTAGACAAGGGACGGCTCGCTATGAAAAACTGTTTTTT. It yields the protein CSARQGTARYEKLFF.

This sequence joins TRBV28 and TRBJ2-6; no reliable D call. The CDR3 has 13 amino acids. V was clipped by 10 bases and J by 0 bases, with 7 bases between them. CDR1 is MDHEN and CDR2 is SYDVKM in the germline V gene. The CDR3 protein is CATSISGANVLTF. DNA of the CDR3: TGTGCCACCTCGATCTCTGGGGCCAACGTCCTGACTTTC.

V and J are TRBV27 and TRBJ2-6, with D tentatively TRBD1 or TRBD2 (5 bases each). With 5 bases removed from V and 2 bases from J, the gap between germline ends came to 13 bases. Germline V gene data show CDR1 as MNHEY and CDR2 as SMNVEV (reference sequence). The CDR3 is 16 residues long. Here the CDR3 DNA reads TGTGCCAGCAGTCCTCGGGGCTTTGCTGGGGCCAACGTCCTGACTTTC. As protein: CASSPRGFAGANVLTF.

This clonotype was observed at least ten times. This chain uses TRBV15 with TRBJ2-1, with TRBD2 matching 13 bases. Looked up from germline, CDR1 is LNHNV and CDR2 is YYDKDF (reference sequence). This CDR3 contains 18 residues. The J segment lost 5 bases and the V segment lost 5 bases, leaving 12 bases of the junction unmatched. CDR3 sequence: CATSSRLAGGLRHNEQFF. The DNA of the CDR3 is TGTGCCACCAGCTCAAGACTAGCGGGGGGCCTTAGACACAATGAGCAGTTCTTC.

This clonotype turned up a few times. This chain links TRBV5-1 with TRBJ2-2; a possible D gene is TRBD1 (5 bases). Between the trimmed V and J ends, which lost 0 bases and 6 bases, there was a span of 9 bases. The CDR3 spans 14 residues. Germline loops: CDR1 SGHRS, CDR2 YFSETQ. CDR3 amino acids: CASSLGGAAGELFF. As DNA, the CDR3 is TGCGCCAGCAGCTTGGGGGGCGCAGCCGGGGAGCTGTTTTTT.

The table lists this clonotype with a few counts. The CDR3 region has the DNA TGCAGTGCTACCCCCAGCGGGGGGGCCTCGAACACCGGGGAGCTGTTTTTT. Residues: CSATPSGGASNTGELFF. This chain links TRBV20-1 with TRBJ2-2; 10 positions agree with TRBD2. The germline CDR1 and CDR2 sequences are DFQATT and SNEGSKA (reference sequence). The V segment lost 4 bases and the J segment 0 bases; nucleotides outside the gene matches: 8. The CDR3 sequence is 17 residues long.

This clonotype was detected only a few times. This chain uses TRBV7-6 with TRBJ2-7, with D maybe TRBD2 (7 bases). Germline V gene data show CDR1 as SGHVS and CDR2 as FNYEAQ. Between the trimmed V and J ends, which lost 1 base and 7 bases, there was a span of 11 bases. This CDR3 is built from 13 residues. The CDR3 DNA is TGTGCCAGCAGCTTAGAGGGGGAGGGAGAGCAGTACTTC. The encoded protein is CASSLEGEGEQYF.

The genes are TRBV14 and TRBJ2-1, with D tentatively TRBD2 (5 bases). The CDR3 runs 16 residues. Trimming pared 4 bases from V and 3 bases from J, leaving 16 bases between. Germline V gene data show CDR1 as SGHDN and CDR2 as FVKESK. The CDR3 DNA sequence: TGTGCCAGCAGCCCCCTCGGTCGAGGGAACTACAATGAGCAGTTCTTC. Translating gives CASSPLGRGNYNEQFF.

The sample holds a few counts of this clonotype. This chain links TRBV12-3 or TRBV12-4 with TRBJ1-1; perhaps TRBD1 as D (6 bases). V was clipped by 2 bases and J by 0 bases, with 19 bases between them. The CDR3 sequence is 18 residues long. The CDR3 loop reads CASSLPRGGARVNTEAFF. The CDR3 coding sequence is TGTGCCAGCAGTTTACCCCGAGGGGGGGCAAGGGTGAACACTGAAGCTTTCTTT.

In DNA, the CDR3 is TGTGCCAGCAGCTTAATCGGACTAGCTTCGTTCTATGAGCAGTTCTTC. It codes for CASSLIGLASFYEQFF. The chain carries TRBV7-9 and TRBJ2-1; 8 nucleotides align to TRBD2. V lost 2 bases and J lost 8; bases outside the gene matches: 11. The CDR3 spans 16 residues. The germline CDR1 and CDR2 sequences are SEHNR and FQNEAQ (reference sequence).